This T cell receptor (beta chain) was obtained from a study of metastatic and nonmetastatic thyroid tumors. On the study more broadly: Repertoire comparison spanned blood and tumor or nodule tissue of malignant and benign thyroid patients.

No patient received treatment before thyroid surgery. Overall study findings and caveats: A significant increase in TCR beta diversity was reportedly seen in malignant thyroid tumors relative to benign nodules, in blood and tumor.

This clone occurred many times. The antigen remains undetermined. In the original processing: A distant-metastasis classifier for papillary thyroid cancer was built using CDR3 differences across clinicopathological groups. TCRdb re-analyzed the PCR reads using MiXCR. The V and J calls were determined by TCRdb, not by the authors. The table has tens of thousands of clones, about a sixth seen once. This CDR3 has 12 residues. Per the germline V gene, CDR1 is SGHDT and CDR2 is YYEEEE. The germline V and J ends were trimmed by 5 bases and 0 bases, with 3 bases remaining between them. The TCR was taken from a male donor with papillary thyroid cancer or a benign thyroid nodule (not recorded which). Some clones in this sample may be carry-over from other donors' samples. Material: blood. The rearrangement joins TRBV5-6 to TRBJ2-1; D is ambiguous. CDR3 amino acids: CASRSSYNEQFF. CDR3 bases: TGTGCCAGCAGATCCTCCTACAATGAGCAGTTCTTC.